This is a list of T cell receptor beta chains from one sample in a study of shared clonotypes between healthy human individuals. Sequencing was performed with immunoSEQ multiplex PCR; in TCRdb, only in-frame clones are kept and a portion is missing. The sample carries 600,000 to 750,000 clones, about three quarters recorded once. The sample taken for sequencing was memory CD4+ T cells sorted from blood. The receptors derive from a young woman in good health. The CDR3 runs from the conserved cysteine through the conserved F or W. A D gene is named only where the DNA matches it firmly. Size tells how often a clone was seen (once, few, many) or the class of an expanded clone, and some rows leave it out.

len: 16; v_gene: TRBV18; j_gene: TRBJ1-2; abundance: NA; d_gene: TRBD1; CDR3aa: CASSRQGTNTNYGYTF; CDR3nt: TGTGCCAGCTCACGACAGGGAACGAATACTAACTATGGCTACACCTTC
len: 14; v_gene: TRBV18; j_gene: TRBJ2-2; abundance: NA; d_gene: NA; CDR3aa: CASSPGGNTGELFF; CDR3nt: TGTGCCAGCTCACCTGGCGGGAACACCGGGGAGCTGTTTTTT
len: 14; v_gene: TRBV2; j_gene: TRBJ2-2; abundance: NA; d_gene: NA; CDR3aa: CASSPRLSTGELFF; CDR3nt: TGTGCCAGCAGTCCGAGGCTCAGTACCGGGGAGCTGTTTTTT
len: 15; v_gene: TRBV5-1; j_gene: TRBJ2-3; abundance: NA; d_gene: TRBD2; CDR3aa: CASRWTSGGTDTQYF; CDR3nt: TGCGCCAGCAGGTGGACTAGCGGAGGCACAGATACGCAGTATTTT
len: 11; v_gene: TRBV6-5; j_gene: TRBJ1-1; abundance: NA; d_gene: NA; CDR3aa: CASSTTGTTAF; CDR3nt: TGTGCCAGCAGTACAACCGGGACGACCGCATTT
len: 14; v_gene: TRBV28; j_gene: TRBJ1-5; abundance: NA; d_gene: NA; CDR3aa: CASSPPTVSQPQHF; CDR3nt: TGTGCCAGCAGTCCTCCAACGGTGTCACAGCCCCAGCATTTT
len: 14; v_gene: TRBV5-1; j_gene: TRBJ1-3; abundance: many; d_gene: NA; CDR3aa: CASSLGTDGNTIYF; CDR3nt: TGCGCCAGCAGCTTAGGGACGGATGGAAACACCATATATTTT
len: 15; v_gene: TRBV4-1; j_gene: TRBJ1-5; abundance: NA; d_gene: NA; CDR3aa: CASSPRGSSNQPQHF; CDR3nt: TGCGCCAGCAGCCCCCGGGGGTCTAGCAATCAGCCCCAGCATTTT
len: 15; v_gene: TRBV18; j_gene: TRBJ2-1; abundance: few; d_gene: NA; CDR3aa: CASSPRLASSQEQFF; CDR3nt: TGTGCCAGCTCACCACGCCTAGCCTCATCCCAAGAGCAGTTCTTC
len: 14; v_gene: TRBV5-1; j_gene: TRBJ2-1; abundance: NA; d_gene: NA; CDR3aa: CASRSAETYNEQFF; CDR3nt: TGCGCCAGCAGGTCAGCGGAGACATACAATGAGCAGTTCTTC
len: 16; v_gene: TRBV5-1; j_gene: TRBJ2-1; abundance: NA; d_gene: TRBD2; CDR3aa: CASSHGLAGVGNEQFF; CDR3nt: TGCGCCAGCAGCCACGGACTAGCGGGAGTGGGCAATGAGCAGTTCTTC
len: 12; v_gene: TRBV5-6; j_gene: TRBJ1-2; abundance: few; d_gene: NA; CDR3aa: CASTTDGYGYTF; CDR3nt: TGTGCCAGCACCACGGATGGCTATGGCTACACCTTC
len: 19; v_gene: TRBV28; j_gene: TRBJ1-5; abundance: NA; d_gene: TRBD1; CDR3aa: CASSSPRGRGLTSNQPQHF; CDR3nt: TGTGCCAGCAGTTCCCCGAGGGGCAGGGGGTTAACCTCCAATCAGCCCCAGCATTTT
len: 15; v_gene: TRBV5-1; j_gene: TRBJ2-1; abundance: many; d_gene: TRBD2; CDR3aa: CASSESSGSYNEQFF; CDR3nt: TGCGCCAGCAGCGAGTCTAGCGGGTCCTACAATGAGCAGTTCTTC
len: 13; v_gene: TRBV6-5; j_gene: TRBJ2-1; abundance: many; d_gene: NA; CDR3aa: CASSPIGWGEQFF; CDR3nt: TGTGCCAGCAGCCCAATTGGTTGGGGTGAGCAGTTCTTC
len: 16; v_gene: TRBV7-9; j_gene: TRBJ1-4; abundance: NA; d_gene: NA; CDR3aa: CASSFVQGAGNEKLFF; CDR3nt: TGTGCCAGCAGCTTCGTACAGGGCGCGGGTAATGAAAAACTGTTTTTT
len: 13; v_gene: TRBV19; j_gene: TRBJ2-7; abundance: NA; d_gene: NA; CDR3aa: CASRGTLSYEQYF; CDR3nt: TGTGCCAGTAGGGGGACCCTGTCCTACGAGCAGTACTTC
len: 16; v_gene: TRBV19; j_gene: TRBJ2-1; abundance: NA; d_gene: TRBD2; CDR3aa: CASSIGGSGRGDEQFF; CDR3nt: TGTGCCAGTAGTATAGGTGGTAGCGGGAGGGGGGATGAGCAGTTCTTC
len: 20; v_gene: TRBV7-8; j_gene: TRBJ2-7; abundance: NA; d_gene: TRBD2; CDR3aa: CASSSYGEGWPPGGSFEQYF; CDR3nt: TGTGCCAGCAGCTCCTATGGGGAAGGCTGGCCCCCTGGCGGGAGTTTCGAGCAGTACTTC
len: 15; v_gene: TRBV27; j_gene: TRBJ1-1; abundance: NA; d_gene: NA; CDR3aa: CASSRDLALNTEAFF; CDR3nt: TGTGCCAGCAGCCGCGACCTTGCCCTTAACACTGAAGCTTTCTTT
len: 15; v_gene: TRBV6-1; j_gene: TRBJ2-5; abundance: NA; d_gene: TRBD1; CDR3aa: CASRAPDRDKEAQYF; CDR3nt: TGTGCCAGCAGGGCCCCAGACAGGGATAAAGAGGCCCAGTACTTC
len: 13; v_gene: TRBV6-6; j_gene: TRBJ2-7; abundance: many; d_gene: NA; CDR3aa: CASWRGEAYEQYF; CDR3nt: TGTGCCAGCTGGAGGGGGGAAGCCTACGAGCAGTACTTC
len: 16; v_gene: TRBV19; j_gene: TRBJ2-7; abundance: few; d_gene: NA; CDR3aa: CASSKPSGPRPYEQYF; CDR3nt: TGTGCCAGTAGTAAACCCAGCGGGCCAAGGCCCTACGAGCAGTACTTC
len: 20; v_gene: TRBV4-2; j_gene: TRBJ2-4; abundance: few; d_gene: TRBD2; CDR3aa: CASSQDTTSGRPGAKNIQYF; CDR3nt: TGTGCCAGCAGCCAAGATACAACTAGCGGGAGGCCAGGGGCCAAAAACATTCAGTACTTC
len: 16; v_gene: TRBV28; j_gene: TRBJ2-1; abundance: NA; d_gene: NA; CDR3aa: CASSSPTAPAYNEQFF; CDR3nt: TGTGCCAGCAGTTCCCCGACAGCTCCCGCCTACAATGAGCAGTTCTTC
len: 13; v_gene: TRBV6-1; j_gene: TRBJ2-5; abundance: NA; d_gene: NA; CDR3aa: CASSRLVQETQYF; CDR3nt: TGTGCCAGCAGTAGACTAGTTCAAGAGACCCAGTACTTC
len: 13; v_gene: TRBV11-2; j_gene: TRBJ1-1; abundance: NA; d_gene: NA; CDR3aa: CASSFSRTVEAFF; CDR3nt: TGTGCCAGCAGCTTTAGTCGGACAGTTGAAGCTTTCTTT
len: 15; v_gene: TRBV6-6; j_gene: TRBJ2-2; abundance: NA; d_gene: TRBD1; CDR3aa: CASRGQGASSWELFF; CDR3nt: TGTGCCAGCAGAGGTCAGGGGGCTTCATCCTGGGAGCTGTTTTTT
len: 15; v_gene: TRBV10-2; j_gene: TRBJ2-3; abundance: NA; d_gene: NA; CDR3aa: CASSTRVSATDTQYF; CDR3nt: TGCGCCAGCAGTACCAGGGTTAGCGCCACAGATACGCAGTATTTT
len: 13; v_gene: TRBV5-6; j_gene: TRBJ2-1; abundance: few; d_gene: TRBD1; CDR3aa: CASSAAGGPAQFF; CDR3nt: TGTGCCAGCAGCGCCGCAGGGGGTCCGGCGCAGTTCTTC
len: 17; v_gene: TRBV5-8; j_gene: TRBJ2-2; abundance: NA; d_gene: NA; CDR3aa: CASSQDLTGYTTGELFF; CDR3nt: TGTGCCAGCAGCCAAGATTTGACAGGATATACCACCGGGGAGCTGTTTTTT
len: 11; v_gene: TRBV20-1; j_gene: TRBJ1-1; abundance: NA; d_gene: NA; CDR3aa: CSAPVAGSAFF; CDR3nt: TGCAGTGCACCTGTTGCTGGGTCAGCTTTCTTT
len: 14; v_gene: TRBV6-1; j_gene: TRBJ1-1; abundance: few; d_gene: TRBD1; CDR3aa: CASRIQGSNTEAFF; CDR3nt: TGTGCCAGCAGGATACAGGGGTCGAACACTGAAGCTTTCTTT
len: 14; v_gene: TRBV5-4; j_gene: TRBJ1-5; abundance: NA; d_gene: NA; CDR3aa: CASSLGGNNQPQHF; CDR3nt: TGTGCCAGCAGCTTGGGGGGGAATAATCAGCCCCAGCATTTT